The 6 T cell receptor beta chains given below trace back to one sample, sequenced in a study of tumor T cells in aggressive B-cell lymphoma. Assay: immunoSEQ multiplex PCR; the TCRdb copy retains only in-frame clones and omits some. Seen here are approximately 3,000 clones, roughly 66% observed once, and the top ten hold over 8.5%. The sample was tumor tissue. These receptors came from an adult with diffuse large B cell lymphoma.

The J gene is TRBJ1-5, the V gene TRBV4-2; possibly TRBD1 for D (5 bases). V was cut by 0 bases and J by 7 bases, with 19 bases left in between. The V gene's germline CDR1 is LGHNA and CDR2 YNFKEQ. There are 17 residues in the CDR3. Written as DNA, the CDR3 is TGTGCCAGCAGCCAAGATTTCGGCAGGGCTATATACCAGCCCCAGCATTTT. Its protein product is CASSQDFGRAIYQPQHF.

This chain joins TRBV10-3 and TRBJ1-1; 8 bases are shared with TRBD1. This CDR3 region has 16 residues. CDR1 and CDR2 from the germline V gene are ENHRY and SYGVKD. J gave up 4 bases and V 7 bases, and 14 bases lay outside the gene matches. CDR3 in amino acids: CAIKNQGALLGTEAFF. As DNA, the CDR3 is TGTGCCATCAAAAACCAGGGGGCCTTGTTAGGCACTGAAGCTTTCTTT.

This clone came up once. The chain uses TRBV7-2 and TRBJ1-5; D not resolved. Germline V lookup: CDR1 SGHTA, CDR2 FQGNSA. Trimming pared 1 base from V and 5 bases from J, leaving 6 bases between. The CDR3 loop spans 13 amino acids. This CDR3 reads CASSLVSDQPQHF. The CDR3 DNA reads TGTGCCAGCAGCTTAGTTAGTGATCAGCCCCAGCATTTT.

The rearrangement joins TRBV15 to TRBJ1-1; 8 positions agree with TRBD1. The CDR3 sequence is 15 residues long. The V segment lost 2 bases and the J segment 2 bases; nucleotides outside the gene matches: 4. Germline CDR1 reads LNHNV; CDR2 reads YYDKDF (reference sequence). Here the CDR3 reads CATSRNAGGNTEAFF. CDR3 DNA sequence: TGTGCCACCAGCAGAAATGCAGGGGGCAACACTGAAGCTTTCTTT.

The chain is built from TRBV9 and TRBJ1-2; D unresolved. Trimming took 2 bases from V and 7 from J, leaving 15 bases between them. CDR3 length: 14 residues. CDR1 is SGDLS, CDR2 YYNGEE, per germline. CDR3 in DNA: TGTGCCAGCAGCGTTGCCAATGCTATTGCTGGCTACACCTTC. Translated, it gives CASSVANAIAGYTF.

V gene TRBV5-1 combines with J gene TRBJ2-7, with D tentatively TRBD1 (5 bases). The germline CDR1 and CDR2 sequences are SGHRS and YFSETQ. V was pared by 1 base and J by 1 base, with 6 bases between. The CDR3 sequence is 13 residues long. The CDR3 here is CASSLQGSYEQYF. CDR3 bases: TGCGCCAGCAGCTTGCAGGGTTCCTACGAGCAGTACTTC. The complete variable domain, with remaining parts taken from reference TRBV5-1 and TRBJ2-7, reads KAGVTQTPRYLIKTRGQQVTLSCSPISGHRSVSWYQQTPGQGLQFLFEYFSETQRNKGNFPGRFSGRQFSNSRSEMNVSTLELGDSALYLCASSLQGSYEQYFGPGTRLTVT.